The sequence of this T cell receptor (beta chain) was determined in a study of cytomegalovirus exposure and HLA in healthy donors. The PCR used 60 Vbeta and 13 Jbeta primers. Only in-frame clones appear in the TCRdb table, and some are missing; sequencing was by immunoSEQ multiplex PCR. This sample lists 100,000 to 150,000 clones; its ten largest clones have roughly 1.6%. Overall study findings and caveats: It is likely that the observed cluster of highly shared sequence variants was a sequencing artifact. By HLA locus, TCR association rates varied in a later analysis, with DRB1 showing the most and HLA-C the fewest.

Remarks on this clone: Its matching antigen is unknown.

The receptor was derived from a woman in her thirties or forties in good health and CMV-seronegative. The sample taken for sequencing was PBMCs.

The CDR3 DNA reads as TGTGCCAGCAGCTTGGACAGGCGTCGGTCCTATAATTCACCCCTCCACTTT. Residues: CASSLDRRRSYNSPLHF. The chain has TRBV5-8 and TRBJ1-6, with D possibly being TRBD1 (5 bases). CDR3 size: 17 residues. Germline loops: CDR1 SGHTS, CDR2 YDEGEE. V lost 0 bases and J lost 1, with 11 bases in between.